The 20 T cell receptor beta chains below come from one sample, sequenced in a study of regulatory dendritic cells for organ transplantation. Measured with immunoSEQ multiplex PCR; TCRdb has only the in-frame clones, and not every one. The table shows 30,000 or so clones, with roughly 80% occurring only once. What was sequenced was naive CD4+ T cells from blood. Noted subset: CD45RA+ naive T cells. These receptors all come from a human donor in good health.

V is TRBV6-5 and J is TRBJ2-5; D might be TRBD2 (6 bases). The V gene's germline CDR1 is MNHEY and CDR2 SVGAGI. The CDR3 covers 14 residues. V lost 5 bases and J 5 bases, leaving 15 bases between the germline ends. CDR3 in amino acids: CASSLYSRGETQYF. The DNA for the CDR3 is TGTGCCAGCAGTCTTTACAGCCGGGGGGAGACCCAGTACTTC.

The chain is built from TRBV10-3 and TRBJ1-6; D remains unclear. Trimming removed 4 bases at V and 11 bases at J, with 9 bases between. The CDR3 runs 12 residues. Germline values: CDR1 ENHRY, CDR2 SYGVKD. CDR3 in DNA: TGTGCCATCAGTGGGGAGAGCGCACCCCTCCACTTT. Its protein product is CAISGESAPLHF.

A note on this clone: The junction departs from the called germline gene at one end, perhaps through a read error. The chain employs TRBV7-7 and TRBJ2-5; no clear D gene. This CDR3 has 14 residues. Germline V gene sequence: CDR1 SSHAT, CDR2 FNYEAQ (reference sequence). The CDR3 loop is CASSQTFYQETQYF. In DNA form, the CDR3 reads TGTGCTAGCAGCCAGACTTTTTACCAAGAGACCCAGTACTTC. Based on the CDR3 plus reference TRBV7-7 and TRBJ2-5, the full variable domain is GAGVSQSPRYKVTKRGQDVTLRCDPISSHATLYWYQQALGQGPEFLTYFNYEAQPDKSGLPSDRFSAERPEGSISTLTIQRTEQRDSAMYRCASSQTFYQETQYFGPGTRLLVL.

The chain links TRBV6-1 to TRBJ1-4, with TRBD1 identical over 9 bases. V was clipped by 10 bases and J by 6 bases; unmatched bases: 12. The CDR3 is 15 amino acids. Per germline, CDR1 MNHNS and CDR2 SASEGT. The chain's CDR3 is CATFPTGGLDEKLFF. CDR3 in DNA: TGTGCCACCTTTCCTACAGGGGGCTTGGATGAAAAACTGTTTTTT.

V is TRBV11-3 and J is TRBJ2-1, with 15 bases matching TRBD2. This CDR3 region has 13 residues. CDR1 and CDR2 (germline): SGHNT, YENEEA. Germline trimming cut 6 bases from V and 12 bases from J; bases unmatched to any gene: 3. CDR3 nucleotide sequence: TGTGCCAGCAGGAGGACTAGCGGGGGGGGGCAGTTCTTC. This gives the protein CASRRTSGGGQFF.

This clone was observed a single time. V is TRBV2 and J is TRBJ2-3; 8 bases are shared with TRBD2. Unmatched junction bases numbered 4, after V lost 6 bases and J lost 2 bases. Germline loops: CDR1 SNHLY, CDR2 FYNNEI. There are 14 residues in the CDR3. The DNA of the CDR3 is TGTGCCAGCAGAGGGGGACTAGACACAGATACGCAGTATTTT. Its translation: CASRGGLDTDTQYF.

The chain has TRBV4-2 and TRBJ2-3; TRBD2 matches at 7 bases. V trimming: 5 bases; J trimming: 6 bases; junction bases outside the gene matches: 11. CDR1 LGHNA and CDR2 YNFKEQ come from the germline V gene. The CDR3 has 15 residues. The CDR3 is CASSGRGSLRDTQYF. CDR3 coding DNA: TGTGCCAGCAGCGGGCGGGGGTCTCTAAGGGATACGCAGTATTTT.

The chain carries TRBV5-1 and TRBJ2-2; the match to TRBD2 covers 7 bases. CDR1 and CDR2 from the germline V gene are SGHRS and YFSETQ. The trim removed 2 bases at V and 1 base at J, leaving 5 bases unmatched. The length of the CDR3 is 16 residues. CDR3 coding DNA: TGCGCCAGCAGCTTTGAGACTAGCTTGAACACCGGGGAGCTGTTTTTT. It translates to CASSFETSLNTGELFF. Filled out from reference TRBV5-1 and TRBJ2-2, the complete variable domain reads KAGVTQTPRYLIKTRGQQVTLSCSPISGHRSVSWYQQTPGQGLQFLFEYFSETQRNKGNFPGRFSGRQFSNSRSEMNVSTLELGDSALYLCASSFETSLNTGELFFGEGSRLTVL.

The CDR3 is CASSFGGNTEAFF. DNA of the CDR3: TGCGCCAGCAGCTTCGGGGGGAACACTGAAGCTTTCTTT. The chain couples TRBV5-1 to TRBJ1-1; the D gene is possibly TRBD1 (5 bases). Trimming stripped 2 bases from V and 1 base from J, with 6 bases between. Germline V gene sequence: CDR1 SGHRS, CDR2 YFSETQ. The CDR3 length is 13 residues.

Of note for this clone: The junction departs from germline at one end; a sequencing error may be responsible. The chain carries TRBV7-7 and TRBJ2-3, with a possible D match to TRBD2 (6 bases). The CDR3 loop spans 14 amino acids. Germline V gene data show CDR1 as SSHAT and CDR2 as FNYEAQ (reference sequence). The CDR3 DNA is TGTGCTAGCAGTTTAGGAGTAGCGGCAGATACGCAGTATTTT. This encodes CASSLGVAADTQYF.

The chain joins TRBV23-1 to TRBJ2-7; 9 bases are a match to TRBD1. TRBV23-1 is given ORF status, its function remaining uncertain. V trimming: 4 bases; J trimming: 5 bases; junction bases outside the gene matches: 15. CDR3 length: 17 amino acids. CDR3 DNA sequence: TGCGCCAGCAGTCGGGGCGATACCGGGACAGGGAGTGACGAGCAGTACTTC. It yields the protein CASSRGDTGTGSDEQYF.

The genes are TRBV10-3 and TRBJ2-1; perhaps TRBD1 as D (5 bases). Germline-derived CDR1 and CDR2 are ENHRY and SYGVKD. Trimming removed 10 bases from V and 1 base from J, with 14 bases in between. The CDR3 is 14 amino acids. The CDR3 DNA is TGTGCCACCTGGGGCGGAGTTTCCTACAATGAGCAGTTCTTC. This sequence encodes CATWGGVSYNEQFF.

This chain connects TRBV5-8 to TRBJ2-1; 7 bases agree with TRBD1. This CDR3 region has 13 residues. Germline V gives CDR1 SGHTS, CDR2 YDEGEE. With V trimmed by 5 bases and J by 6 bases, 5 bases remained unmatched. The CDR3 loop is CASSLRQGNEQFF. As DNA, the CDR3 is TGTGCCAGCAGTCTAAGACAGGGCAATGAGCAGTTCTTC.

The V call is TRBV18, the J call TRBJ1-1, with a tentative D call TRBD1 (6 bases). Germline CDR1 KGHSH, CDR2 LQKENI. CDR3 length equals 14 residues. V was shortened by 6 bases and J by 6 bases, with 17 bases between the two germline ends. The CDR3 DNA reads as TGTGCCAGCTCTTCGACAGTAAACAGGGCTGAAGCTTTCTTT. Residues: CASSSTVNRAEAFF.

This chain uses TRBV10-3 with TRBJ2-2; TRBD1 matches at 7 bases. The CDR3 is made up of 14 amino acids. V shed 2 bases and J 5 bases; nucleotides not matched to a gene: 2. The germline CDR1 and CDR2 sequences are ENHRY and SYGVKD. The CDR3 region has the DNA TGTGCCATCAGTGAGACAGGGGTTACCGGGGAGCTGTTTTTT. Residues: CAISETGVTGELFF.

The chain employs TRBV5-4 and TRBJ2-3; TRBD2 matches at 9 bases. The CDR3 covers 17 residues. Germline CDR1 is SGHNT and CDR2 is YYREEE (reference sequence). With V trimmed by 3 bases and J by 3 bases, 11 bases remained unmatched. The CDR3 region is CASSSMGGLAGTDTQYF. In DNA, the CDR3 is TGTGCCAGCAGCTCCATGGGTGGTCTAGCGGGGACAGATACGCAGTATTTT.

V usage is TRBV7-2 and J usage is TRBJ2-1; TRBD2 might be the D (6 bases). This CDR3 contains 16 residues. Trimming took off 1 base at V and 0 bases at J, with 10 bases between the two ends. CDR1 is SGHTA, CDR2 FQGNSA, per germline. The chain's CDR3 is CASSLEGRGSYNEQFF. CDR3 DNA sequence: TGTGCCAGCAGCTTAGAGGGGCGGGGCTCCTACAATGAGCAGTTCTTC.

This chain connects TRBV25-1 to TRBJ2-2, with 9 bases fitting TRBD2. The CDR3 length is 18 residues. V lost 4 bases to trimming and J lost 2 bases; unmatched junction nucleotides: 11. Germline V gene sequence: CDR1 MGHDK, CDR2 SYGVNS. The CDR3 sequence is CASSAYWASGTNTGELFF. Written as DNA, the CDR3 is TGTGCCAGCAGTGCGTATTGGGCTAGCGGGACTAACACCGGGGAGCTGTTTTTT.

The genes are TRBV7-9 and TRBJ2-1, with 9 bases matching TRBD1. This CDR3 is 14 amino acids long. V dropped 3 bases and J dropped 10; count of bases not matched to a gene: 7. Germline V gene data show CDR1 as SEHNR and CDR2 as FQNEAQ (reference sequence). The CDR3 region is CASSLEGQGGEQFF. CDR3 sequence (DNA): TGTGCCAGCAGCTTGGAGGGACAGGGCGGCGAGCAGTTCTTC.

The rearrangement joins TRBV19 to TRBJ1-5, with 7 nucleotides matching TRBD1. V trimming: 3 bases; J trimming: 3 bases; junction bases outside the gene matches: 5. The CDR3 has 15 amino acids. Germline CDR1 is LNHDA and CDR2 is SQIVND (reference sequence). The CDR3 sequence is CASSIDRANNQPQHF. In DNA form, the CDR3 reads TGTGCCAGTAGTATCGACAGGGCAAACAATCAGCCCCAGCATTTT.